These 29 T cell receptor beta chains were all obtained from the same sample, sequenced in a study of CD8+CD57+ T cells in acquired aplastic anemia. Patients picked for sequencing had shown CD8+CD57+ cell expansion detected by flow cytometry. Profiles of TCR beta VDJ and CDR3 were generated from a genomic DNA template. TCRdb re-called the reads through MiXCR, storing one row per CDR3 protein. The data contain 180,000 or so distinct CDR3 sequences, roughly 43% of them singletons. The sample was sorted CD4+, CD8+, or CD8+CD57+ T cells (not recorded which) from PBMCs. These receptors came from a human donor with aplastic anemia.

This clonotype showed up many times. The rearrangement uses TRBV2 and TRBJ1-6; no definite D call. Trimming left V 5 bases short and J 0 bases short, with 8 bases between. Germline V CDR1 and CDR2: SNHLY, FYNNEI. This CDR3 has 15 residues. DNA of the CDR3: TGTGCCAGCAGTATGGATAGCTCCTATAATTCACCCCTCCACTTT. This codes for CASSMDSSYNSPLHF.

This clonotype was detected ten times or more. The V gene is TRBV18, the J gene TRBJ2-7, with D tentatively TRBD1 or TRBD2 (7 bases each). The germline gives CDR1 KGHSH, CDR2 LQKENI. V was pared by 5 bases and J by 4 bases, with 15 bases between. The CDR3 contains 14 residues. This CDR3 reads CASSTPGGGYEQYF. The DNA for the CDR3 is TGTGCCAGCTCAACCCCAGGGGGGGGTTACGAGCAGTACTTC.

The V call is TRBV15, the J call TRBJ1-3; D gene unclear. There are 16 residues in the CDR3. CDR1 and CDR2 from the germline V gene are LNHNV and YYDKDF (reference sequence). V lost 5 bases to trimming and J lost 3 bases, with 17 bases between them. CDR3 nucleotides: TGTGCCACCAGCGGGGAAAGGGCCCTCAGTGGAAACACCATATATTTT. It yields the protein CATSGERALSGNTIYF.

V usage is TRBV9 and J usage is TRBJ1-6; 9 positions agree with TRBD1. V gave up 3 bases and J gave up 6 bases; unmatched junction bases: 7. This CDR3 is 16 amino acids long. From germline, CDR1 is SGDLS and CDR2 YYNGEE. CDR3 residues: CASSGTQTGGNSPLHF. CDR3 sequence (DNA): TGTGCCAGCAGCGGGACACAGACAGGGGGTAATTCACCCCTCCACTTT.

The chain carries TRBV9 and TRBJ1-3, with D possibly matching TRBD1 (5 bases). This CDR3 has 14 amino acids. The V end was cut by 3 bases, the J end by 4 bases, with 11 bases between. Germline CDR1 is SGDLS and CDR2 is YYNGEE. For the CDR3, the DNA is TGTGCCAGCAGCGCGCCCGGGGGAGGAAACACCATATATTTT. Amino acid sequence: CASSAPGGGNTIYF.

This clonotype was recorded many times. The chain combines TRBV6-1 with TRBJ2-7, with D perhaps TRBD1 (5 bases). V lost 8 bases to trimming and J lost 3 bases, with 14 bases between them. The CDR3 extends over 13 amino acids. Germline CDR1 and CDR2: MNHNS and SASEGT. Here the CDR3 reads CASGAAHLYEQYF. The DNA of the CDR3 is TGTGCCAGCGGGGCAGCCCATCTCTACGAGCAGTACTTC.

This clonotype was counted at least ten times. The rearrangement links TRBV3-1 to TRBJ2-7; D remains ambiguous. Trimming cost V 1 base and J 5 bases, with 6 bases left between them. Germline assignment: CDR1 LGHDT and CDR2 YNNKEL (reference sequence). The CDR3 runs to 12 residues. The DNA for the CDR3 is TGTGCCAGCAGCCAAGTGTACCACGAGCAGTACTTC. As protein: CASSQVYHEQYF.

The rearrangement links TRBV7-4 to TRBJ1-1, with 7 bases aligning to TRBD1. The germline V gene has CDR1 SGHVT and CDR2 SQSDAQ. The length of the CDR3 is 13 residues. V lost 5 bases and J lost 4; bases outside the gene matches: 4. The CDR3 loop reads CASSTGQATEAFF. DNA for the CDR3: TGTGCCAGCAGCACTGGACAGGCCACTGAAGCTTTCTTT.

This clonotype was observed a few times. The V call is TRBV19, the J call TRBJ2-3, with D possibly TRBD1 on 6 matching bases. The V end was cut by 5 bases, the J end by 0 bases, with 12 bases between. The CDR3 has 15 amino acids. Germline V gives CDR1 LNHDA, CDR2 SQIVND (reference sequence). CDR3 loop: CASSARTVSTDTQYF. The CDR3 DNA reads TGTGCCAGTAGTGCAAGGACAGTGAGCACAGATACGCAGTATTTT.

This clonotype occurred a few times. The V gene is TRBV6-1, the J gene TRBJ2-5; D uncertain. V lost 6 bases and J lost 3, with 8 bases in between. The germline gives CDR1 MNHNS, CDR2 SASEGT. The CDR3 has 12 amino acids. The CDR3 bases are TGTGCCAGCAGCGTTATAGAAGAGACCCAGTACTTC. Amino acids: CASSVIEETQYF.

This clonotype came up a few times. The chain couples TRBV19 to TRBJ1-4; 9 bases fit TRBD1. Trimming took 9 bases from V and 8 from J; bases not matched to a gene: 10. This CDR3 is built from 14 residues. Germline V gives CDR1 LNHDA, CDR2 SQIVND (reference sequence). Here the CDR3 reads CASAGQGGWEKLFF. The CDR3 region has the DNA TGTGCCAGCGCGGGACAGGGAGGTTGGGAAAAACTGTTTTTT.

This clonotype was observed a handful of times. This sequence joins TRBV27 and TRBJ1-1; no reliable D call. CDR3 length equals 13 residues. Germline V gene lookup returns CDR1 MNHEY and CDR2 SMNVEV (reference sequence). V was trimmed by 5 bases and J by 6 bases, leaving 13 bases between them. CDR3 residues: CASSPGWLAEAFF. The CDR3 DNA follows: TGTGCCAGCAGTCCCGGATGGTTGGCTGAAGCTTTCTTT.

This clonotype has a count of ten or more. J is TRBJ1-1 and V is TRBV6-2 or TRBV6-3, with D unresolved. There are 13 residues in the CDR3. Trimming took off 5 bases at V and 4 bases at J, with 11 bases between the two ends. Per the germline V gene, CDR1 is MNHEY and CDR2 is SVGEGT. This CDR3 reads CASSEPPGTEAFF. The CDR3 bases are TGTGCCAGCAGTGAACCCCCGGGCACTGAAGCTTTCTTT.

At least ten counts were recorded for this clonotype. The chain links TRBV7-2 to TRBJ2-5, with 8 bases fitting TRBD2. The germline V gene encodes CDR1 SGHTA and CDR2 FQGNSA. This CDR3 contains 16 residues. The junction had 14 bases not matched to a gene; V was cut back by 6 bases and J by 5 bases. The CDR3 sequence: CASSTGTRGTGETQYF. The CDR3 DNA sequence: TGTGCCAGCAGTACGGGGACTAGGGGAACAGGGGAGACCCAGTACTTC. The whole variable domain, remainder taken from reference TRBV7-2 and TRBJ2-5, is GAGVSQSPSNKVTEKGKDVELRCDPISGHTALYWYRQSLGQGLEFLIYFQGNSAPDKSGLPSDRFSAERTGGSVSTLTIQRTQQEDSAVYLCASSTGTRGTGETQYFGPGTRLLVL.

This clonotype was found many times. The V and J genes are TRBV5-1 and TRBJ1-6; D not certain. Per germline, CDR1 SGHRS and CDR2 YFSETQ. V lost 0 bases and J lost 7, with 11 bases in between. There are 15 residues in the CDR3. For the CDR3, the DNA is TGCGCCAGCAGCTTGGACCAGTCCTTCAATTCACCCCTCCACTTT. The encoded protein is CASSLDQSFNSPLHF.

This clonotype was counted ten times or more. V and J are TRBV20-1 and TRBJ2-7; the match to TRBD2 covers 9 bases. The CDR3 totals 15 residues. The V gene end was trimmed by 2 bases and the J gene end by 0 bases; junction bases not matched to a gene: 5. Germline V gene lookup returns CDR1 DFQATT and CDR2 SNEGSKA (reference sequence). CDR3 sequence (DNA): TGCAGTGCTAGACCCTCGCGGGGGGGCTCCTACGAGCAGTACTTC. Protein product: CSARPSRGGSYEQYF.

This clonotype appeared once. The chain uses TRBV19 and TRBJ1-1; D might be TRBD1 (6 bases). Germline loops: CDR1 LNHDA, CDR2 SQIVND (reference sequence). The CDR3 has 13 amino acids. The germline V and J ends were trimmed by 6 bases and 1 base, with 9 bases remaining between them. The CDR3 region is CASRQGANTEAFF. In DNA form, the CDR3 reads TGTGCCAGTAGACAGGGCGCGAACACTGAAGCTTTCTTT.

This clonotype has a handful of counts. CDR3 nucleotides: TGCGCCAGCAGCAACGGGGAGGTAACAGATACGCAGTATTTT. It yields the protein CASSNGEVTDTQYF. The chain has TRBV5-1 and TRBJ2-3; D might be TRBD2 (6 bases). V lost 4 bases and J 3 bases, leaving 12 bases between the germline ends. CDR1 is SGHRS, CDR2 YFSETQ, per germline. CDR3 size: 14 residues.

This clonotype was picked up many times. The junction differs from germline at one of its ends, possibly a read error. The rearrangement joins TRBV19 to TRBJ2-5; no firm D call. CDR3 length equals 13 residues. Germline CDR1 LNHDA, CDR2 SQIVND (reference sequence). The CDR3 protein is CASSPETQEAQYF. CDR3 nucleotide sequence: TGTGCCAGTAGCCCAGAAACCCAAGAGGCCCAGTACTTC.

The chain links TRBV4-1 to TRBJ2-1; 9 nucleotides match TRBD1. The CDR3 has 15 residues. Germline values: CDR1 MGHRA, CDR2 YSYEKL. Trimming at V came to 3 bases and at J to 9 bases, leaving 9 bases not matched to a gene. The chain's CDR3 is CASSQAGQGWSEQFF. CDR3 DNA sequence: TGCGCCAGCAGCCAGGCCGGACAGGGGTGGAGTGAGCAGTTCTTC.

This clonotype was seen ten or more times. The chain links TRBV2 to TRBJ2-7; TRBD2 matches 7 bases. Unmatched junction bases numbered 6, after V lost 7 bases and J lost 6 bases. Germline loops: CDR1 SNHLY, CDR2 FYNNEI. CDR3 length: 12 amino acids. In DNA form, the CDR3 reads TGTGCCAGCACCGTTGGGGGGGGCGAGCAGTACTTC. This sequence encodes CASTVGGGEQYF.

The V gene is TRBV12-3 or TRBV12-4, the J gene TRBJ2-2; no clear D. V lost 5 bases to trimming and J lost 4 bases, with 5 bases between them. This CDR3 is built from 12 residues. DNA of the CDR3: TGTGCCAGCAGTGACCTCACCGGGGAGCTGTTTTTT. Translation gives CASSDLTGELFF.

This clonotype was seen a few times. This may be a read error, as it is one base from a much larger clone. The J gene is TRBJ1-2, the V gene TRBV2, with D uncertain. From germline, CDR1 is SNHLY and CDR2 FYNNEI. The CDR3 consists of 12 residues. The CDR3 bases are TGTACCAGCAGTGCGGAGTTTGATGGCTACACCTTC. Encoded protein: CTSSAEFDGYTF.

This chain links TRBV5-1 with TRBJ2-1; 8 nucleotides align to TRBD2. Germline lookup yields CDR1 SGHRS and CDR2 YFSETQ. The junction had 14 bases not matched to a gene; V was cut back by 4 bases and J by 11 bases. The CDR3 totals 15 residues. CDR3 residues: CASSPDSAGGNKQFF. The CDR3 DNA is TGCGCCAGCAGCCCCGACAGTGCGGGAGGAAATAAGCAGTTCTTC.

This clonotype was seen a few times. The chain joins TRBV5-6 to TRBJ1-2; D not resolved. The germline V gene has CDR1 SGHDT and CDR2 YYEEEE. The CDR3 has 16 amino acids. Trimming took 4 bases from V and 2 from J, leaving 18 bases between them. The CDR3 DNA reads as TGTGCCAGCAGCCCCCTGGGTCATCTCCAAAACTATGGCTACACCTTC. Translation: CASSPLGHLQNYGYTF.

The J gene is TRBJ1-5, the V gene TRBV29-1; D uncertain. Germline V lookup: CDR1 SQVTM, CDR2 ANQGSEA. The CDR3 has 12 amino acids. Trimming removed 8 bases from V and 4 bases from J, with 12 bases in between. The CDR3 DNA is TGCAGCCAAGAAGTTCGGAATCAGCCCCAGCATTTT. Encoded protein: CSQEVRNQPQHF.

This clonotype was observed many times. The chain employs TRBV20-1 and TRBJ2-4; D unresolved. The CDR3 length is 13 residues. The V and J ends lost 6 bases and 0 bases respectively, with 9 bases between them. Germline V lookup: CDR1 DFQATT, CDR2 SNEGSKA (reference sequence). The CDR3 reads CSAVDLAKNIQYF. The CDR3 DNA follows: TGCAGTGCGGTAGATCTAGCCAAAAACATTCAGTACTTC.

This clonotype was detected ten times or more. This chain joins TRBV11-2 and TRBJ2-3, with D maybe TRBD2 (5 bases). Per germline, CDR1 SGHAT and CDR2 FQNNGV. Between the trimmed V and J ends, which lost 0 bases and 1 base, there was a span of 8 bases. This CDR3 contains 15 residues. This CDR3 reads CASSLDPGGTDTQYF. CDR3 sequence (DNA): TGTGCCAGCAGCTTAGATCCCGGGGGCACAGATACGCAGTATTTT.

This clonotype was observed a few times. CDR3 in amino acids: CASSPGGYEQFF. The DNA for the CDR3 is TGTGCCAGCTCACCAGGGGGCTATGAGCAGTTCTTC. J is TRBJ2-1 and V is TRBV18; TRBD1 is a possible D gene (6 bases). V gave up 2 bases and J gave up 8 bases, with 7 bases separating them. The length of the CDR3 is 12 residues. CDR1 and CDR2 (germline): KGHSH, LQKENI. Drawing the rest from reference TRBV18 and TRBJ2-1, the complete variable domain is NAGVMQNPRHLVRRRGQEARLRCSPMKGHSHVYWYRQLPEEGLKFMVYLQKENIIDESGMPKERFSAEFPKEGPSILRIQQVVRGDSAAYFCASSPGGYEQFFGPGTRLTVL.